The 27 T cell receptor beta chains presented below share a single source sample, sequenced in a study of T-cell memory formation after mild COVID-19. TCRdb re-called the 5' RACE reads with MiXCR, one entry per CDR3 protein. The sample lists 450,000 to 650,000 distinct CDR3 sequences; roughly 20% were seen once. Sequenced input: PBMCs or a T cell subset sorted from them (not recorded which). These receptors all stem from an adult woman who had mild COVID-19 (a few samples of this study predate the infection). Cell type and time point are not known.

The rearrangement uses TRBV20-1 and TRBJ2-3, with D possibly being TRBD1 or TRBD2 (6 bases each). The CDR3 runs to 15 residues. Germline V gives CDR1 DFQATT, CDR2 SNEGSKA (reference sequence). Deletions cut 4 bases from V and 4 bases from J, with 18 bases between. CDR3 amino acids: CSATASGAGSDTQYF. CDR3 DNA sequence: TGCAGTGCTACCGCCTCGGGGGCCGGATCAGATACGCAGTATTTT.

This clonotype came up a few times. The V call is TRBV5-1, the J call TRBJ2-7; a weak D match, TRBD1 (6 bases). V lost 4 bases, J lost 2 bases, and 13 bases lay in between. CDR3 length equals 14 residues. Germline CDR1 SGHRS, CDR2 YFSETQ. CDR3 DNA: TGCGCCAGCAGCCTCCGGGACATGGCCTACGAGCAGTACTTC. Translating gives CASSLRDMAYEQYF.

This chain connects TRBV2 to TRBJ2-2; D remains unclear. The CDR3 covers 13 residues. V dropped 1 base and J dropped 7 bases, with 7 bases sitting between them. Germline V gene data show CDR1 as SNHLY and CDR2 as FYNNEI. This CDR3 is CASSEGPGGELFF. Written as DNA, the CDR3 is TGTGCCAGCAGTGAAGGGCCGGGCGGGGAGCTGTTTTTT.

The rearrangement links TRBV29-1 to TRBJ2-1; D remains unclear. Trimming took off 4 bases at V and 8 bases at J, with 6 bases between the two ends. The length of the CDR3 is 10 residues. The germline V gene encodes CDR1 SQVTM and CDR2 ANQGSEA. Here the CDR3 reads CSVAGYEQFF. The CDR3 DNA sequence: TGCAGCGTTGCCGGGTATGAGCAGTTCTTC.

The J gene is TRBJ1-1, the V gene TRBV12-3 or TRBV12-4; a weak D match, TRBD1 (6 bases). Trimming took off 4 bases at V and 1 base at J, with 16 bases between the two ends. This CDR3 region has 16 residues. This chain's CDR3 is CASSSQRGSGNTEAFF. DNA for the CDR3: TGTGCCAGCAGTTCCCAAAGGGGGTCGGGGAACACTGAAGCTTTCTTT.

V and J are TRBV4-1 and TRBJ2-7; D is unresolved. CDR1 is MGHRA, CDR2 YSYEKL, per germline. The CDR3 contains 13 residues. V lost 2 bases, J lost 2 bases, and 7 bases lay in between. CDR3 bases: TGCGCCAGCAGCCAAACCGAAACCTACGAGCAGTACTTC. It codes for CASSQTETYEQYF.

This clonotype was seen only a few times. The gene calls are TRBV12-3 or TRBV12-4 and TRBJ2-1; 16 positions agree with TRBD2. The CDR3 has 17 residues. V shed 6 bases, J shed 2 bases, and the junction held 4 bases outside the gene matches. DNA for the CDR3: TGTGCCAGCAGCCCCGGGACTAGCGGGGGGGCCTACAATGAGCAGTTCTTC. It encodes CASSPGTSGGAYNEQFF.

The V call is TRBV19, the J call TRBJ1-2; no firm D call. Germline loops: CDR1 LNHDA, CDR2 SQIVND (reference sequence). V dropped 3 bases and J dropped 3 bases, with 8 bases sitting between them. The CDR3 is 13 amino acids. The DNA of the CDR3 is TGTGCCAGTAGTATTGGGCGGGACTATGGCTACACCTTC. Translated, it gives CASSIGRDYGYTF.

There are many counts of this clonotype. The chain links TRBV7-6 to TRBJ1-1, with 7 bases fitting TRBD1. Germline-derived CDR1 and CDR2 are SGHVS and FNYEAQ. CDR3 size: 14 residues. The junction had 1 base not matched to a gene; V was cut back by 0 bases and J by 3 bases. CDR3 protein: CASSLARGDTEAFF. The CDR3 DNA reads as TGTGCCAGCAGCTTAGCCAGGGGGGACACTGAAGCTTTCTTT.

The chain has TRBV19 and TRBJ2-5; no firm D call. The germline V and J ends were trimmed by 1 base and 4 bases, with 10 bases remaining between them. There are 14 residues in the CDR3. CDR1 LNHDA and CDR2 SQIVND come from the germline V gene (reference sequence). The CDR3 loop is CASSIVRTIETQYF. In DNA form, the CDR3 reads TGTGCCAGTAGTATAGTGCGGACGATAGAGACCCAGTACTTC.

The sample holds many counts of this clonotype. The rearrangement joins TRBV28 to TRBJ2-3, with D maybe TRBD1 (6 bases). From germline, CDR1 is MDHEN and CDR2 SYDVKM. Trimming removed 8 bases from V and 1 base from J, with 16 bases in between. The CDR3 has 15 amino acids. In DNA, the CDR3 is TGTGCCAGCTGGGGCAGGGGAACGGGCACAGATACGCAGTATTTT. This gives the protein CASWGRGTGTDTQYF.

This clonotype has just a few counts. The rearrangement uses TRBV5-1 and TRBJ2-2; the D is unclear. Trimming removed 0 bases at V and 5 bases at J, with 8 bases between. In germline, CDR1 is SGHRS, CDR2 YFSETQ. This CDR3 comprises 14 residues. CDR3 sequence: CASSLALVTGELFF. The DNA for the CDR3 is TGCGCCAGCAGCTTGGCCTTGGTAACCGGGGAGCTGTTTTTT.

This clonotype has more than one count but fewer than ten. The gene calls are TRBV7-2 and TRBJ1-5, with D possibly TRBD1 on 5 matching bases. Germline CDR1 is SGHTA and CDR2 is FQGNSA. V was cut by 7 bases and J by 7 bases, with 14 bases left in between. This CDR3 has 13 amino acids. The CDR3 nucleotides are TGTGCCAGCACCCTCGAGAGGGGACAGCCCCAGCATTTT. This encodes CASTLERGQPQHF.

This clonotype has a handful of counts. As DNA, the CDR3 is TGCGCCAGCAGCTCCCAACAGGGGGCGGGGGACTCCTATGGCTACACCTTC. Protein: CASSSQQGAGDSYGYTF. V usage is TRBV5-1 and J usage is TRBJ1-2; the match to TRBD1 covers 9 bases. Trimming removed 3 bases from V and 4 bases from J; junction bases left unmatched: 13. Germline CDR1 reads SGHRS; CDR2 reads YFSETQ. CDR3 length: 17 residues.

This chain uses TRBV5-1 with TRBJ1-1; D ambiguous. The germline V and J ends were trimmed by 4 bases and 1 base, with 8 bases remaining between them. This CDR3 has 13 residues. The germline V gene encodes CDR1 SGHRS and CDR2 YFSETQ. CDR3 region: CASSIHTNTEAFF. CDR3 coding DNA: TGCGCCAGCAGCATCCACACGAACACTGAAGCTTTCTTT.

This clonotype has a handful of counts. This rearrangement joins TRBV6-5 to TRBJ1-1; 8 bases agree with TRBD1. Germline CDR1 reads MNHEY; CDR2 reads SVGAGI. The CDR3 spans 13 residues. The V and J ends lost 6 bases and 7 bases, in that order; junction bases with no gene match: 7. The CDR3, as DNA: TGTGCCAGCAGACCTGGACAGGGCGGTGAAGCTTTCTTT. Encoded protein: CASRPGQGGEAFF.

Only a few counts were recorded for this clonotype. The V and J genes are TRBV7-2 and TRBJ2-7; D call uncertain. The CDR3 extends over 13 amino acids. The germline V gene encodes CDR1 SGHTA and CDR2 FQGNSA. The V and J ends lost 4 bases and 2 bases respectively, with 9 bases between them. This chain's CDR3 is CASSSPVTYEQYF. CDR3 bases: TGTGCCAGCAGCTCTCCCGTAACCTACGAGCAGTACTTC.

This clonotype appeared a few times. The CDR3 loop is CASSIDGNTEAFF. In DNA, the CDR3 is TGCGCCAGCAGCATAGACGGGAACACTGAAGCTTTCTTT. V gene TRBV5-1 combines with J gene TRBJ1-1; no clear D gene. CDR1 is SGHRS and CDR2 is YFSETQ in the germline V gene. The CDR3 has 13 amino acids. Trimming cost V 4 bases and J 1 base, with 8 bases left between them.

The CDR3: CASSAGNGGYTF. For the CDR3, the DNA is TGTGCCAGCAGTGCAGGGAACGGCGGCTACACCTTC. The chain couples TRBV2 to TRBJ1-2; possibly TRBD1 for D (5 bases). This CDR3 spans 12 amino acids. Germline V CDR1 and CDR2: SNHLY, FYNNEI. V lost 4 bases and J lost 8, with 11 bases in between. Full variable domain (outside the CDR3, taken from reference TRBV2 and TRBJ1-2): EPEVTQTPSHQVTQMGQEVILRCVPISNHLYFYWYRQILGQKVEFLVSFYNNEISEKSEIFDDQFSVERPDGSNFTLKIRSTKLEDSAMYFCASSAGNGGYTFGSGTRLTVV.

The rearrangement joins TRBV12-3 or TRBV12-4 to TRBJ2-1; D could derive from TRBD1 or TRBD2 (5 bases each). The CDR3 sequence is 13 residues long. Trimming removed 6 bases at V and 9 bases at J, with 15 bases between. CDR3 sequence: CASRSPGRGEQFF. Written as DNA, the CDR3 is TGTGCCAGCAGAAGTCCGGGACGTGGTGAGCAGTTCTTC.

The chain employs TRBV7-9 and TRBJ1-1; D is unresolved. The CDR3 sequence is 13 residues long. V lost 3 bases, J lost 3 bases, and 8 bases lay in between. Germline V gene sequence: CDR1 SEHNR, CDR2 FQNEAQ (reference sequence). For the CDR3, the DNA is TGTGCCAGCAGCTTTAAGGCTTACACTGAAGCTTTCTTT. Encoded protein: CASSFKAYTEAFF.

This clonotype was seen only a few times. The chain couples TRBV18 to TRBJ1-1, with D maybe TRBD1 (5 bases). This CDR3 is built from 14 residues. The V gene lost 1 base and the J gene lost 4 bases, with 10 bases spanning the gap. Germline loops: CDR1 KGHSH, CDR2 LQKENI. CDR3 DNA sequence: TGTGCCAGCTCACCACTTACGGGGGGCACTGAAGCTTTCTTT. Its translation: CASSPLTGGTEAFF.

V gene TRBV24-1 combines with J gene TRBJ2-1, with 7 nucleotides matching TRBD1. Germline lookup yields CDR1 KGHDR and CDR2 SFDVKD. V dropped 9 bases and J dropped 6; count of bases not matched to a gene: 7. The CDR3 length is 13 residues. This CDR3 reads CATGARDSNEQFF. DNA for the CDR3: TGTGCCACCGGCGCCCGGGACAGCAATGAGCAGTTCTTC.

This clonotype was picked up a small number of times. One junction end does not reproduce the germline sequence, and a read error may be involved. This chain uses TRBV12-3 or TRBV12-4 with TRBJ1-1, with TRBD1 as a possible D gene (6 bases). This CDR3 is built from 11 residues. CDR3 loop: CASTSSRGPRF. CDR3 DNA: TGTGCCAGCACCTCCAGCAGGGGTCCTCGCTTT.

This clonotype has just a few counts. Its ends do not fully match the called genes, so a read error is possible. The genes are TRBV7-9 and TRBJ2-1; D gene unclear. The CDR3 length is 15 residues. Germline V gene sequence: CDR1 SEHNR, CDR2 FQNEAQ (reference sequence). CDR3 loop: CASSLLDSQYSEQFF. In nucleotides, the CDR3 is TGTGCCAGCAGCTTATTGGATTCCCAATACAGTGAGCAGTTCTTC.

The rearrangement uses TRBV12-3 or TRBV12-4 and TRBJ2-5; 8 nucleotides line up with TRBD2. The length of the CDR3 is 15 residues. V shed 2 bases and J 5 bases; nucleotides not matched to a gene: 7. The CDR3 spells CASSLSPAGEETQYF. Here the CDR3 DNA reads TGTGCCAGCAGTTTAAGTCCAGCGGGAGAGGAGACCCAGTACTTC.

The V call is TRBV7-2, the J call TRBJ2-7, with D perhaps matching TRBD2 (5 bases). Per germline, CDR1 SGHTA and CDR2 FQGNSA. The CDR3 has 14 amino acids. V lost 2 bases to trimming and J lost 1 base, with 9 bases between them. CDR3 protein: CASSLWSGSYEQYF. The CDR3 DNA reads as TGTGCCAGCAGCTTATGGTCGGGATCCTACGAGCAGTACTTC.